The 20 T cell receptor beta chains listed next were all sequenced from one sample in a study of T cell repertoires in cytomegalovirus infection. One entry per CDR3 protein, called by TCRdb with MiXCR from the reads. Here the sample spans about 740,000 distinct CDR3 sequences, 35% being singletons. The specimen sequenced was PBMCs. The origin of the receptors is a human donor in good health (CMV status not recorded). Some clones in this sample may be carry-over from other donors' samples.

This chain joins TRBV9 and TRBJ2-2; maybe TRBD1 (6 bases). The V and J ends lost 0 bases and 5 bases respectively, with 11 bases between them. The CDR3 consists of 15 residues. Germline V gene data show CDR1 as SGDLS and CDR2 as YYNGEE. The CDR3 nucleotides read TGTGCCAGCAGCGTAGGGGCAACAGGGACCGGGGAGCTGTTTTTT. Protein sequence: CASSVGATGTGELFF.

This chain links TRBV6-2 or TRBV6-3 with TRBJ1-2; 7 nucleotides match TRBD1. Per the germline V gene, CDR1 is MNHEY and CDR2 is SVGEGT. Trimming took 5 bases from V and 5 from J; bases not matched to a gene: 11. CDR3 length equals 15 residues. The CDR3 nucleotides read TGTGCCAGCAGTACGACAGGGCGTCGGGTTTATGGCTACACCTTC. It yields the protein CASSTTGRRVYGYTF.

This chain connects TRBV7-9 to TRBJ2-6; D uncertain. The CDR3 loop spans 18 amino acids. Deletions cut 2 bases from V and 0 bases from J, with 14 bases between. CDR1 and CDR2 (germline): SEHNR, FQNEAQ (reference sequence). DNA of the CDR3: TGTGCCAGCAGCTTATTTCGGCACATTCCCTCTGGGGCCAACGTCCTGACTTTC. Encoded protein: CASSLFRHIPSGANVLTF.

The sample holds a few counts of this clonotype. The chain links TRBV4-2 to TRBJ2-2; D not certain. Looked up from germline, CDR1 is LGHNA and CDR2 is YNFKEQ. The ends were cut back, 1 base at V and 4 bases at J, with 7 bases in the middle. The CDR3 consists of 14 residues. The CDR3 region has the DNA TGTGCCAGCAGCCAAGTGGAGCGCACCGGGGAGCTGTTTTTT. Translated, it gives CASSQVERTGELFF.

This rearrangement joins TRBV19 to TRBJ2-7; tentatively, D is TRBD1 or TRBD2 (5 bases each). Germline assignment: CDR1 LNHDA and CDR2 SQIVND (reference sequence). V gave up 6 bases and J gave up 2 bases, with 14 bases separating them. This CDR3 has 14 amino acids. CDR3 loop: CASRAGTNAYEQYF. The CDR3 DNA sequence: TGTGCCAGTAGGGCAGGGACGAATGCCTACGAGCAGTACTTC.

CDR3 bases: TGCAGCGTTGTATCCGGGACAGGAGCCTACGAGCAGTACTTC. This sequence encodes CSVVSGTGAYEQYF. The V gene is TRBV29-1, the J gene TRBJ2-7; 8 nucleotides agree with TRBD1. Germline values: CDR1 SQVTM, CDR2 ANQGSEA. CDR3 length equals 14 residues. V gave up 4 bases and J gave up 2 bases; unmatched junction bases: 7.

The V gene is TRBV6-1, the J gene TRBJ1-5; the D is unclear. Germline V gene lookup returns CDR1 MNHNS and CDR2 SASEGT. V gave up 5 bases and J gave up 11 bases, with 22 bases separating them. The CDR3 contains 15 residues. The CDR3 sequence is CASSPTGLRFLAQHF. The CDR3 DNA sequence: TGTGCCAGCAGTCCCACCGGGCTCCGCTTCCTGGCCCAGCATTTT.

The sample holds a few counts of this clonotype. The junction departs from germline at one end; a sequencing error may be responsible. J is TRBJ2-2 and V is TRBV7-7, with TRBD1 matching 9 bases. There are 14 residues in the CDR3. Germline-derived CDR1 and CDR2 are SSHAT and FNYEAQ (reference sequence). CDR3 amino acids: CASSRDRATGELFF. CDR3 bases: TGTGCTAGCAGCCGGGACAGGGCCACCGGGGAGCTGTTTTTT. The variable domain in full, completed from reference TRBV7-7 and TRBJ2-2, reads GAGVSQSPRYKVTKRGQDVTLRCDPISSHATLYWYQQALGQGPEFLTYFNYEAQPDKSGLPSDRFSAERPEGSISTLTIQRTEQRDSAMYRCASSRDRATGELFFGEGSRLTVL.

The chain uses TRBV28 and TRBJ1-5; D remains unclear. The CDR3 extends over 16 amino acids. Trimming stripped 7 bases from V and 0 bases from J, with 16 bases between. Germline CDR1 is MDHEN and CDR2 is SYDVKM. The chain's CDR3 is CASKAGPRYSNQPQHF. DNA for the CDR3: TGTGCCAGCAAAGCCGGGCCTAGATATAGCAATCAGCCCCAGCATTTT.

The table lists this clonotype with a few counts. The chain uses TRBV7-9 and TRBJ1-2, with 9 bases lining up with TRBD1. Germline CDR1 and CDR2: SEHNR and FQNEAQ (reference sequence). J gave up 6 bases and V 6 bases, and 11 bases lay outside the gene matches. The CDR3 totals 15 residues. CDR3 region: CASSPWDREANGYTF. CDR3 DNA: TGTGCCAGCAGTCCCTGGGACAGGGAAGCGAATGGCTACACCTTC. Drawing the rest from reference TRBV7-9 and TRBJ1-2, the complete variable domain is DTGVSQNPRHKITKRGQNVTFRCDPISEHNRLYWYRQTLGQGPEFLTYFQNEAQLEKSRLLSDRFSAERPKGSFSTLEIQRTEQGDSAMYLCASSPWDREANGYTFGSGTRLTVV.

Remarks on this clonotype: Here the CDR3 omits its conserved ending phenylalanine or tryptophan, so a read error is the likely source. The chain couples TRBV20-1 to TRBJ2-1; tentative D call: TRBD1 (5 bases). From germline, CDR1 is DFQATT and CDR2 SNEGSKA (reference sequence). V lost 5 bases, J lost 4 bases, and 21 bases lay in between. This CDR3 contains 16 residues. CDR3 nucleotide sequence: TGCAGTGCTCTATCTGGGCAGGGCGCCTTATACAATGAGCAGTTCTTA. Translated: CSALSGQGALYNEQFL.

This clonotype was observed at least ten times. Here the CDR3 reads CASSLARSSVSYEQYF. The CDR3 bases are TGTGCCAGCAGCTTAGCCCGGTCTAGCGTCTCCTACGAGCAGTACTTC. This chain joins TRBV7-2 and TRBJ2-7, with D tentatively TRBD2 (6 bases). Trimming removed 0 bases at V and 0 bases at J, with 12 bases between. Germline assignment: CDR1 SGHTA and CDR2 FQGNSA. CDR3 length: 16 residues.

The V call is TRBV28, the J call TRBJ1-5; the D gene is possibly TRBD1 (5 bases). From germline, CDR1 is MDHEN and CDR2 SYDVKM. The CDR3 runs 15 residues. V gave up 6 bases and J gave up 1 base, with 13 bases separating them. The DNA for the CDR3 is TGTGCCAGCAGCCTCCCGGGGGTAAGCAATCAGCCCCAGCATTTT. Translated, it gives CASSLPGVSNQPQHF.

V gene TRBV20-1 combines with J gene TRBJ1-1; D is possibly TRBD1 (6 bases). With 2 bases removed from V and 6 bases from J, the gap between germline ends came to 16 bases. Germline values: CDR1 DFQATT, CDR2 SNEGSKA (reference sequence). The CDR3 runs 14 residues. The CDR3 protein is CSARPIQGGAEAFF. CDR3 nucleotide sequence: TGCAGTGCTAGACCCATACAGGGTGGGGCTGAAGCTTTCTTT.

The V call is TRBV25-1, the J call TRBJ1-1; no firm D call. CDR1 is MGHDK and CDR2 is SYGVNS in the germline V gene. CDR3 size: 13 residues. Trimming removed 4 bases from V and 0 bases from J, with 6 bases in between. Here the CDR3 DNA reads TGTGCCAGCAGTGTTAAGATGAACACTGAAGCTTTCTTT. Its protein is CASSVKMNTEAFF.

This clonotype was observed a few times. The gene calls are TRBV7-2 and TRBJ1-4, with D unresolved. The V gene lost 1 base and the J gene lost 8 bases, with 11 bases spanning the gap. Germline CDR1 SGHTA, CDR2 FQGNSA. The CDR3 spans 14 residues. CDR3 coding DNA: TGTGCCAGCAGCTTAGAGCCCCTTTGGGAAAAACTGTTTTTT. It codes for CASSLEPLWEKLFF. The full variable domain, completed using reference TRBV7-2 and TRBJ1-4, is GAGVSQSPSNKVTEKGKDVELRCDPISGHTALYWYRQSLGQGLEFLIYFQGNSAPDKSGLPSDRFSAERTGGSVSTLTIQRTQQEDSAVYLCASSLEPLWEKLFFGSGTQLSVL.

A few counts support this clonotype. V usage is TRBV7-6 and J usage is TRBJ1-1; the D is unclear. The length of the CDR3 is 12 residues. Germline-derived CDR1 and CDR2 are SGHVS and FNYEAQ. The V end lost 5 bases, the J end lost 6 bases, and 10 bases lay between the germline ends. CDR3 region: CASSPGEAEAFF. CDR3 DNA: TGTGCCAGCAGCCCCGGGGAGGCTGAAGCTTTCTTT.

The chain has TRBV10-3 and TRBJ2-3; the D gene is possibly TRBD2 (6 bases). V shed 4 bases and J shed 3 bases, with 14 bases lying between them. The CDR3 contains 15 residues. Per germline, CDR1 ENHRY and CDR2 SYGVKD. CDR3 coding DNA: TGTGCCATCAGTGTCGGGGAGGTCGGGACAGATACGCAGTATTTT. Protein: CAISVGEVGTDTQYF.

The chain combines TRBV5-1 with TRBJ2-2; D is perhaps TRBD1 (5 bases). The CDR3 has 15 amino acids. V was pared by 0 bases and J by 5 bases, with 11 bases between. Germline values: CDR1 SGHRS, CDR2 YFSETQ. CDR3 in amino acids: CASSLDQGTTGELFF. The CDR3, as DNA: TGCGCCAGCAGCTTGGATCAGGGAACGACCGGGGAGCTGTTTTTT.

J is TRBJ2-5 and V is TRBV27; 10 bases align to TRBD1. With V trimmed by 8 bases and J by 0 bases, 3 bases remained unmatched. Germline CDR1 and CDR2: MNHEY and SMNVEV (reference sequence). The CDR3 runs to 14 residues. The CDR3 bases are TGTGCCAGCCGGGACAGGGGAGACCAAGAGACCCAGTACTTC. Translated, it gives CASRDRGDQETQYF.